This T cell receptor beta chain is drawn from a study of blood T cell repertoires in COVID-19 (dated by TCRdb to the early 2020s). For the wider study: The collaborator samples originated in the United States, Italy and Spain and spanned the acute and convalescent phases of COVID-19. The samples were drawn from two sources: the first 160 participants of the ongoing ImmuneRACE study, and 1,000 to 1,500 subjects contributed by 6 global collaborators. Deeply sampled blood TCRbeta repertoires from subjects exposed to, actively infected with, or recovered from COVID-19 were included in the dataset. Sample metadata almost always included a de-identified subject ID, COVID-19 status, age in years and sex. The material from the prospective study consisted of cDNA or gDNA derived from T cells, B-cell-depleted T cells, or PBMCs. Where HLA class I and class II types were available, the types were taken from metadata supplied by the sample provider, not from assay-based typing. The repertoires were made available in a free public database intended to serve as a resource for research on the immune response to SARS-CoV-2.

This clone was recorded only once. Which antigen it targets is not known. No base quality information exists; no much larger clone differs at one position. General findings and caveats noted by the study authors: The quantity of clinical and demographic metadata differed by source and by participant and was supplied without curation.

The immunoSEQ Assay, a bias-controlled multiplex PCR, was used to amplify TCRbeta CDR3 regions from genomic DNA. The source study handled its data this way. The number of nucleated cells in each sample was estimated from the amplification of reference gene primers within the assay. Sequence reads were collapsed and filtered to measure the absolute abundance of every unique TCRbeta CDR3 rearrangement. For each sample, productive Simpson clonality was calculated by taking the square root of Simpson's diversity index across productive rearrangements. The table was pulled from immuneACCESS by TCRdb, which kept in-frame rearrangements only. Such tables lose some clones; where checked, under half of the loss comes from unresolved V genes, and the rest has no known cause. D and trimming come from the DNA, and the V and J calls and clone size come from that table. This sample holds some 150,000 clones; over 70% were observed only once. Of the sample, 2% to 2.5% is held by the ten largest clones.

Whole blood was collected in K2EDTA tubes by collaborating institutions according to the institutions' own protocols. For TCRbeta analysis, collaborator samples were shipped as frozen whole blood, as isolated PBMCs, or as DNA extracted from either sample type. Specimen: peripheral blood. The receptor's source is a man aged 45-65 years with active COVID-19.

The CDR3 here reads CASRSGSTDTQYF. The DNA reads as follows: TGTGCCAGCAGATCGGGGAGCACAGATACGCAGTATTTT. This sequence uses TRBV7-9 and TRBJ2-3; TRBD2 is perhaps the D gene, given 5 matching bases. V drops 6 bases and J drops 0 bases, leaving 7 bases in between. The germline V gene (reference sequence) provides CDR1 SEHNR and CDR2 FQNEAQ. The CDR3 goes from the cysteine to the phenylalanine over 13 residues. Only the CDR3 DNA stays, 39 bases, in frame from base 1.